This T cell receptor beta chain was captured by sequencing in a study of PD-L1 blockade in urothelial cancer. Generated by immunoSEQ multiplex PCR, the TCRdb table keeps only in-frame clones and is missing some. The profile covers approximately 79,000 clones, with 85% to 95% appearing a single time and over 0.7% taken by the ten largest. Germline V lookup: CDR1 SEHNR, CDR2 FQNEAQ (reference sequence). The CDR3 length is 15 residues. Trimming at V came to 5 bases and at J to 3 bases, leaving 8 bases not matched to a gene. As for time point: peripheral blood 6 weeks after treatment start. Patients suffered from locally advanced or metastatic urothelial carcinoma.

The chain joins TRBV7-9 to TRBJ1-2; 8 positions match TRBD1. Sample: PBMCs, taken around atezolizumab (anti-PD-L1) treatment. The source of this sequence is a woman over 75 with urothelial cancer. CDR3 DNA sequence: TGTGCCAGCAGCCTGACCTCGACAGGGGACTATGGCTACACCTTC. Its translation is CASSLTSTGDYGYTF.